This entry lists 9 T cell receptor beta chains sequenced from one sample in a study of low-dose radiotherapy and immunotherapy resistance in tumors. Time point of the sample: after trial treatment. The treatment here: LDRT plus nivolumab, ipilimumab, low-dose cyclophosphamide and aspirin (RACIN trial). First-strand cDNA used TRAV- and TRBV-specific primers, covering alpha and beta chains. The authors amplified TCRs for approximately 18 PCR cycles with a constant-region primer and a V-primer adapter. TCRdb re-called the reads with MiXCR, one entry per CDR3 protein. The data contain tens of thousands of distinct CDR3 sequences, 17% of them singletons. This specimen consisted of PBMCs, obtained after low-dose radiotherapy plus immunotherapy. The receptors were sampled from a male donor with prostate cancer.

This clonotype was counted many times. CDR3 loop: CASSAGGTLREETQYF. In DNA form, the CDR3 reads TGTGCCAGCAGCGCCGGTGGGACTCTCCGGGAAGAGACCCAGTACTTC. The rearrangement uses TRBV5-4 and TRBJ2-5; the D gene is possibly TRBD2 (6 bases). The CDR3 runs to 16 residues. Per germline, CDR1 SGHNT and CDR2 YYREEE (reference sequence). V was cut by 4 bases and J by 3 bases, with 19 bases left in between.

Concerning this clonotype itself: This sequence is one base from a far larger clone and is likely a read error. The CDR3 DNA sequence: TGTGCCACCAGTGGGGGCGGGGTAGGATTCAATGAGCAGTTCTTC. Translating gives CATSGGGVGFNEQFF. The V and J genes are TRBV24-1 and TRBJ2-1; tentative D call: TRBD2 (6 bases). Trimming removed 5 bases from V and 6 bases from J, with 16 bases in between. Looked up from germline, CDR1 is KGHDR and CDR2 is SFDVKD. The CDR3 consists of 15 residues.

This clonotype has ten or more counts. V usage is TRBV7-9 and J usage is TRBJ2-7; no reliable D call. V was pared by 5 bases and J by 0 bases, with 14 bases between. Germline CDR1 SEHNR, CDR2 FQNEAQ (reference sequence). There are 15 residues in the CDR3. The CDR3 reads CASSPPTVSSYEQYF. The CDR3 DNA sequence: TGTGCCAGCAGCCCCCCAACGGTAAGCTCCTACGAGCAGTACTTC.

This clonotype was detected a few times. A far larger clone is a single base away, which makes a read error likely. The chain uses TRBV6-1 and TRBJ2-1; TRBD1 agrees at 11 bases. The length of the CDR3 is 15 residues. Germline assignment: CDR1 MNHNS and CDR2 SASEGT. The junction had 13 bases not matched to a gene; V was cut back by 8 bases and J by 10 bases. The CDR3 sequence is CASCRPGQGVYEQFF. CDR3 in DNA: TGTGCCAGCTGCCGTCCGGGACAGGGGGTCTACGAGCAGTTCTTC.

On this clonotype: This may arise from a read error, as a much more abundant clone is one base away. DNA for the CDR3: TGTGTCAGCAGTTCCCCTTCCGAAGCTTTCTTT. It is translated as CVSSSPSEAFF. This chain joins TRBV28 and TRBJ1-1; D is ambiguous. CDR1 MDHEN and CDR2 SYDVKM come from the germline V gene. The CDR3 sequence is 11 residues long.

This clonotype was seen ten or more times. The chain has TRBV29-1 and TRBJ1-3; D is ambiguous. Germline values: CDR1 SQVTM, CDR2 ANQGSEA. V was cut by 3 bases and J by 4 bases, with 7 bases left in between. There are 12 residues in the CDR3. Here the CDR3 DNA reads TGCAGCGTTGACAGCGGGGGAAACACCATATATTTT. Protein product: CSVDSGGNTIYF.

This clonotype was detected many times. V is TRBV19 and J is TRBJ1-2; D uncertain. Germline lookup yields CDR1 LNHDA and CDR2 SQIVND (reference sequence). The ends were cut back, 6 bases at V and 7 bases at J, with 21 bases in the middle. The CDR3 runs 15 residues. The chain's CDR3 is CASSDRAKLIGGYTF. The CDR3 DNA reads as TGTGCCAGTAGCGACCGGGCCAAACTTATCGGTGGCTACACCTTC. Supplemented by reference TRBV19 and TRBJ1-2, the full variable domain reads DGGITQSPKYLFRKEGQNVTLSCEQNLNHDAMYWYRQDPGQGLRLIYYSQIVNDFQKGDIAEGYSVSREKKESFPLTVTSAQKNPTAFYLCASSDRAKLIGGYTFGSGTRLTVV.

At least ten counts were recorded for this clonotype. The CDR3 DNA reads TGCAGTGTCAGGGAGCGGTCTAAGGGAGGGCATGGCTACACCTTC. Encoded protein: CSVRERSKGGHGYTF. The chain is built from TRBV20-1 and TRBJ1-2, with D perhaps TRBD1 (5 bases). The CDR3 is made up of 15 amino acids. The V end was cut by 7 bases, the J end by 6 bases, with 24 bases between. The germline V gene encodes CDR1 DFQATT and CDR2 SNEGSKA (reference sequence).

This clonotype has at least ten counts. The genes are TRBV6-5 and TRBJ1-1; TRBD1 is a possible D gene (5 bases). V was cut by 2 bases and J by 5 bases, with 9 bases left in between. The CDR3 consists of 13 residues. Germline-derived CDR1 and CDR2 are MNHEY and SVGAGI. CDR3 DNA: TGTGCCAGCAGTTACGGGGCGATGACTGAAGCTTTCTTT. Translation gives CASSYGAMTEAFF.